The T cell receptor beta chain under discussion was sequenced for a study of cytomegalovirus exposure and HLA in healthy donors. 13 Jbeta primers and 60 Vbeta primers were used for the PCR. Sequencing used immunoSEQ multiplex PCR; TCRdb keeps in-frame clones, though not all of them. The sample has 150,000 or so clones, more than 65% seen once; the top ten hold around 6.2%. V lost 1 base and J lost 0, with 13 bases in between. This CDR3 region has 16 residues. Germline CDR1 is MGHDK and CDR2 is SYGVNS. The chain has TRBV25-1 and TRBJ2-7; D gene uncertain. Source material: PBMCs. The clonotype originates from a young man in good health and CMV-seropositive. The CDR3 is CASSESLTPISYEQYF. The CDR3 nucleotides are TGTGCCAGCAGTGAATCGCTAACGCCGATCTCCTACGAGCAGTACTTC.